This section outlines one TCR beta chain sequence together with its context. The antigen is undetermined. This record comes from a study of regulatory T cells in long-lasting Graves disease. Library construction for TCR beta used iRepertoire HTBI primers and Arm-PCR of CDR3 regions. One entry per CDR3 protein, called by TCRdb with MiXCR from the multiplex PCR reads. This sample yields about half a million distinct CDR3 sequences, of which about 22% are seen a single time; around 12% belongs to the top ten. Regarding the study as a whole: Owing to a sample size that was small, accuracy may have been reduced. Patients with persistent disease showed a bias toward TRBV28, TRBJ1-2 and TRBJ2-5. No thyroid tissue was studied; the work used peripheral blood only.

CDR1 is MNHEY, CDR2 SMNVEV, per germline (reference sequence). The CDR3 consists of 13 residues. Between the trimmed V and J ends, which lost 10 bases and 2 bases, there was a span of 15 bases. Time point described: persistent/refractory GD, antithyroid drugs over 5 years with positive TRAb. The TCR library was prepared using RNA isolated from PBMCs. The chain carries TRBV27 and TRBJ2-7, with D possibly matching TRBD1 (5 bases). This specimen was peripheral blood mononuclear cells (PBMCs), taken when the disease was refractory, from a patient treated with antithyroid drugs. The TCR comes from a female donor with Graves disease. Here the CDR3 reads CATSPRAPYEQYF. The CDR3 DNA is TGTGCCACCTCCCCCAGGGCCCCCTACGAGCAGTACTTC.